Reported below is one TCR beta chain. Its specificity is unknown. This specimen comes from a study of T cell responses to AZD1222 COVID-19 vaccine. Study-wide findings and caveats: Mapped onto spike, vaccine-associated CD4 TCRs spanned it and were dominant at 160-218 and 743-854. Baseline serology detected seropositivity in only a handful of AZD1222 recipients. No day 14 peak samples; only post-peak repertoires were characterized. The sample set comprised mostly white British donors with more females, and clonal diversity was possibly underestimated.

Clones were read by immunoSEQ multiplex PCR, and TCRdb kept only the in-frame ones, dropping some. The sample records 120,000 or so clones, less than 95% being singletons. The CDR3 extends over 16 amino acids. V lost 4 bases to trimming and J lost 5 bases; unmatched junction nucleotides: 11. Germline V gives CDR1 LGHDT, CDR2 YNNKEL (reference sequence). This material consisted of peripheral blood, taken on day 0 of MenACWY control vaccination. The chain uses TRBV3-1 (or the pseudogene TRBV3-2) and TRBJ2-1; 7 bases align to TRBD2. The receptor was isolated from an adult in good health. Here the CDR3 DNA reads TGTGCCAGCAGCCGGCCAGGGAGCGGGAATAACAATGAGCAGTTCTTC. Amino acid sequence: CASSRPGSGNNNEQFF.